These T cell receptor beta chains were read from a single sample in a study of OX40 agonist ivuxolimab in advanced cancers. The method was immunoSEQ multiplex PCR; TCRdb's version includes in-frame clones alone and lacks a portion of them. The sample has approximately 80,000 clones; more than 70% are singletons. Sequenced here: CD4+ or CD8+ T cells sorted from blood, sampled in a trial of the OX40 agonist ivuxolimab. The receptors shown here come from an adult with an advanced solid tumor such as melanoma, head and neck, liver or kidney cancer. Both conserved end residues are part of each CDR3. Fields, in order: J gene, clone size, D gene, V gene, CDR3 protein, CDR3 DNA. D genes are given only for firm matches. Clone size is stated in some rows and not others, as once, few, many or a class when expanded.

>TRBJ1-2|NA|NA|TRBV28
CASSLGKTYGYTF
TGTGCCAGCAGTTTGGGGAAGACCTATGGCTACACCTTC
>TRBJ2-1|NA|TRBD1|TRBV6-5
CASSYSVRGPYNEQFF
TGTGCCAGCAGTTACTCGGTCAGGGGGCCTTACAATGAGCAGTTCTTC
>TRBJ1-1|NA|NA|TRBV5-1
CASSKALGKGTEAFF
TGCGCCAGCAGCAAGGCACTGGGGAAAGGGACTGAAGCTTTCTTT
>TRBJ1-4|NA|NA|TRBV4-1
CASSQETGRNNEKLFF
TGCGCCAGCAGCCAGGAGACTGGGAGGAATAATGAAAAACTGTTTTTT
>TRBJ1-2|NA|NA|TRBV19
CASSIVGQGYTF
TGTGCCAGTAGTATAGTCGGTCAGGGCTACACCTTC
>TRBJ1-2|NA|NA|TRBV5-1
CASSLEGLGYTF
TGCGCCAGCAGCTTGGAAGGGCTTGGCTACACCTTC
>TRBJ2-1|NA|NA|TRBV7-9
CASSLVRDSHQFF
TGTGCCAGCAGCTTAGTCCGGGACTCCCATCAGTTCTTC
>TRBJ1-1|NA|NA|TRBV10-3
CAISVQGLNTEAFF
TGTGCCATCAGCGTACAGGGACTGAACACTGAAGCTTTCTTT
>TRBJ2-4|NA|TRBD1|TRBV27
CATKKRTGDLAKNIQYF
TGTGCCACCAAAAAGAGGACAGGGGATCTAGCCAAAAACATTCAGTACTTC
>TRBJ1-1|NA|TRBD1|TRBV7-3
CASSWTGTTEAFF
TGTGCCAGCAGCTGGACAGGGACCACTGAAGCTTTCTTT
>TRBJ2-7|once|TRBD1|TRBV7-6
CASAPTGGGYEQYF
TGTGCCAGCGCCCCCACAGGGGGCGGCTACGAGCAGTACTTC
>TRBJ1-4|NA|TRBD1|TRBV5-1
CASSFQGAYEKLFF
TGCGCCAGCAGCTTCCAGGGGGCATATGAAAAACTGTTTTTT
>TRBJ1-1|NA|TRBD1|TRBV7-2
CASSKTGPTEAFF
TGTGCCAGCAGCAAGACAGGGCCCACTGAAGCTTTCTTT
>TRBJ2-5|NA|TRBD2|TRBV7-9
CASSPGWGLHKETQYF
TGTGCCAGCAGCCCCGGCTGGGGACTACACAAAGAGACCCAGTACTTC
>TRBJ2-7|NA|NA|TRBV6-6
CASKAGNEQYF
TGTGCCAGCAAGGCGGGGAACGAGCAGTACTTC
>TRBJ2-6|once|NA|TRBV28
CASSLSSGANVLTF
TGTGCCAGCAGCCTTAGCTCTGGGGCCAACGTCCTGACTTTC
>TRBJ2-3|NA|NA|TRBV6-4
CASSVNGGSTDTQYF
TGTGCCAGCAGTGTCAACGGAGGATCCACAGATACGCAGTATTTT
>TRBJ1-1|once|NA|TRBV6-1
CASSVRKGPAEAFF
TGTGCCAGCAGTGTCCGGAAAGGGCCCGCCGAAGCTTTCTTT
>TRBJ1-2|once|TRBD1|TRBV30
CAWSPGQGANYGYTF
TGTGCCTGGAGTCCGGGACAGGGGGCTAACTATGGCTACACCTTC
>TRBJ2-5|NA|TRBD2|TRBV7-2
CASSSSGLYQETQYF
TGTGCCAGCAGCTCTAGCGGCTTGTACCAAGAGACCCAGTACTTC